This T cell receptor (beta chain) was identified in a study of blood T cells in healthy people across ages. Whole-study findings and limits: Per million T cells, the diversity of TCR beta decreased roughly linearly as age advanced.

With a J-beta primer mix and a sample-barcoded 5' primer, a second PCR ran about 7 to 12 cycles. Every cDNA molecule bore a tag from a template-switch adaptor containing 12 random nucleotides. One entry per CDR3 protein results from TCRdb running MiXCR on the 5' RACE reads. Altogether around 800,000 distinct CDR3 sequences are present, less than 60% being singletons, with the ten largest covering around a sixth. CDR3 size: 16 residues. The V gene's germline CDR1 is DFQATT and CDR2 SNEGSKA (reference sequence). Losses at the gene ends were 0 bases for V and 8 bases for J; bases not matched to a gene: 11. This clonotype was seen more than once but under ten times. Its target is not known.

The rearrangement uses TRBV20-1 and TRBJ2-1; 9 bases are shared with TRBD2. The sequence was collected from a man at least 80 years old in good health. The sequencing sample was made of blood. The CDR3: CSARELGSGSPHEQFF. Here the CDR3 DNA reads TGCAGTGCTAGAGAACTTGGTAGCGGGAGTCCCCATGAGCAGTTCTTC.